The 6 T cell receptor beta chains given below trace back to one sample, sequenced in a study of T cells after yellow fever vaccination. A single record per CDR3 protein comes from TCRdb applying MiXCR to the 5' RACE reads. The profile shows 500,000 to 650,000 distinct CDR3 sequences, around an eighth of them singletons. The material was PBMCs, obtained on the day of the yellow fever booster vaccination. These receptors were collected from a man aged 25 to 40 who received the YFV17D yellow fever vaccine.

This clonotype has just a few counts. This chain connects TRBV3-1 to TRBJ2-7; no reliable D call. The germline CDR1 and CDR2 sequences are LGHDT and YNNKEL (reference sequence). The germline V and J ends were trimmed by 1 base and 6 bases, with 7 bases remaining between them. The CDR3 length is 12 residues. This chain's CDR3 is CASSQVLGEQYF. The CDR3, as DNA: TGTGCCAGCAGCCAAGTCTTGGGCGAGCAGTACTTC.

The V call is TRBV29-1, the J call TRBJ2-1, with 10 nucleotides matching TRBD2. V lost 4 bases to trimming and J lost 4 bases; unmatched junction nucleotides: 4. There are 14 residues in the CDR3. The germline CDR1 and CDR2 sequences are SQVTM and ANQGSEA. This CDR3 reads CSVVSGRVYNEQFF. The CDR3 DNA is TGCAGCGTTGTGAGCGGGAGGGTTTACAATGAGCAGTTCTTC.

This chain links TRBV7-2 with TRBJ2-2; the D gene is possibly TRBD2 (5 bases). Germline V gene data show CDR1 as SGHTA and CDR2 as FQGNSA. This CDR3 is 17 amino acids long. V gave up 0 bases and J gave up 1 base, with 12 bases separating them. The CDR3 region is CASSLAPSGENTGELFF. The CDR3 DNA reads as TGTGCCAGCAGCTTAGCTCCCAGCGGAGAGAACACCGGGGAGCTGTTTTTT.

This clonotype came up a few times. The CDR3 spells CASSFANPGTSGRSSYNEQFF. In DNA, the CDR3 is TGTGCCAGCAGTTTTGCTAATCCCGGGACTAGCGGGAGGAGCTCCTACAATGAGCAGTTCTTC. The genes are TRBV12-3 or TRBV12-4 and TRBJ2-1; 15 nucleotides align to TRBD2. This CDR3 has 21 residues. J lost 0 bases, V lost 3 bases, and 12 bases had no gene match.

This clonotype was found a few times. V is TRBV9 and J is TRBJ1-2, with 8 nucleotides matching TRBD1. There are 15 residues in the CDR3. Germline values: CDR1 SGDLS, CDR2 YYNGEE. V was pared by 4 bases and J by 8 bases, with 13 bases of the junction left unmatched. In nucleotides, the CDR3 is TGTGCCAGCAGCATCGGACAGGGTAGGATGGGGGGCTACACCTTC. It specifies CASSIGQGRMGGYTF. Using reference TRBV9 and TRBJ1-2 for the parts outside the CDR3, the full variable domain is DSGVTQTPKHLITATGQRVTLRCSPRSGDLSVYWYQQSLDQGLQFLIQYYNGEERAKGNILERFSAQQFPDLHSELNLSSLELGDSALYFCASSIGQGRMGGYTFGSGTRLTVV.

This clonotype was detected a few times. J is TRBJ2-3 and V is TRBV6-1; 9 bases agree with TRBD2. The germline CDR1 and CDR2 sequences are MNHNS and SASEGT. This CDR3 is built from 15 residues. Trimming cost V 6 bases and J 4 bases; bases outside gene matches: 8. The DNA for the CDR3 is TGTGCCAGCAGGGGTAGCGGGAGAGGTTCAGATACGCAGTATTTT. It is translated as CASRGSGRGSDTQYF.